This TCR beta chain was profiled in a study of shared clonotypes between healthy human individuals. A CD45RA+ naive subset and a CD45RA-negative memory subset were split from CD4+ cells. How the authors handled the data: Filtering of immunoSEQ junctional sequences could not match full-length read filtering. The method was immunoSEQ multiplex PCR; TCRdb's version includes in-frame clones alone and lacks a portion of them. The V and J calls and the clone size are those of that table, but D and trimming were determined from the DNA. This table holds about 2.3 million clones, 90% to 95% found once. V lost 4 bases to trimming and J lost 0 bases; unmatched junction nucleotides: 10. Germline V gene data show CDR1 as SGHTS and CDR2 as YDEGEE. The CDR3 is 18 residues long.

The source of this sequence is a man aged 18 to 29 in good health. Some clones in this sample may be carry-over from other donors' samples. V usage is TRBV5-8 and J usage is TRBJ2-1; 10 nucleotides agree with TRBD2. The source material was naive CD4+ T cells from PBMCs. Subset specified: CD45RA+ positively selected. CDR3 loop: CASSPASGSEVSYNEQFF. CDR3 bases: TGTGCCAGCAGCCCTGCTAGCGGGAGCGAGGTCTCCTACAATGAGCAGTTCTTC.